These T cell receptor beta chains were read from a single sample in a study of metastatic and nonmetastatic thyroid tumors. TCRdb reanalyzed the PCR reads with MiXCR. Here the sample spans 30,000 to 45,000 clones, less than 25% being singletons. The sample was blood. The receptors were sampled from a female donor with papillary thyroid cancer or a benign thyroid nodule (not recorded which). Some clones in this sample may be carry-over from other donors' samples. Each CDR3 is given with its conserved first and last residue. The D gene is left open where the match is weak. A row's size may be missing; if present it is once, few, many or a size class.

few	TRBJ2-1	NA	TRBV6-4	TGTGCCAGCAGTGACCCGGGACTGGGGATGGATGAGCAGTTCTTC	CASSDPGLGMDEQFF
NA	TRBJ1-6	NA	TRBV3-1	TGTGCCAGCATCCTATACAGTGCAAGTGATTCACCCCTCCACTTT	CASILYSASDSPLHF
many	TRBJ2-5	TRBD2	TRBV5-4	TGTGCCAGCAGCTTGTACACCGGGAGGGCCGAGGAGACCCAGTACTTC	CASSLYTGRAEETQYF
few	TRBJ1-5	NA	TRBV20-1	TGCAGTGCTAGAGATGGTCAGCCGCCGAATTATAGCAATCAGCCCCAGCATTTT	CSARDGQPPNYSNQPQHF
many	TRBJ1-2	NA	TRBV2	TGTGCCAGCAGTGAATGGGAGGGTGGCGCCTATGGCTACACCTTC	CASSEWEGGAYGYTF
many	TRBJ1-5	NA	TRBV9	TGTGCCAGCAGCCCCCTCTCGAATAGCAATCAGCCCCAGCATTTT	CASSPLSNSNQPQHF
NA	TRBJ2-3	NA	TRBV5-1	TGCGCCAGCAGCTTGGACGGTACTAGCACTTCGACAGATACGCGGTATTTT	CASSLDGTSTSTDTRYF
few	TRBJ2-1	NA	TRBV6-2/TRBV6-3	TGTGCCAGCAGTCCAGGAGGGTCACTGCACAATGAGCAGTTCTTC	CASSPGGSLHNEQFF
once	TRBJ1-6	NA	TRBV7-6	TGTGCCAGCAGCTTAGGCCAAATAGGGACACCCCTCCACTTT	CASSLGQIGTPLHF
many	TRBJ2-1	TRBD2	TRBV12-3/TRBV12-4	TGTGCCAGCAGGTTAGCGGGAGGGTACAATGAGCAGTTCTTC	CASRLAGGYNEQFF
many	TRBJ2-7	NA	TRBV7-3	TGTGCCAGCAGCTTGGGGATAGGTTACGAGCAGTACTTC	CASSLGIGYEQYF
many	TRBJ2-3	TRBD2	TRBV5-4	TGTGCCAGCAGCTTGCCTAGCGGGATAACAGATACGCAGTATTTT	CASSLPSGITDTQYF
few	TRBJ2-7	NA	TRBV28	TGTGCCAGCAGTGCGCGGGACAACTCCTACGAGCAGTACTTC	CASSARDNSYEQYF
medium-sized	TRBJ2-7	NA	TRBV6-1	TGTGCCACCTTCGACAGCTACGAGCAGTACTTC	CATFDSYEQYF
medium-sized	TRBJ2-1	NA	TRBV6-5	TGTGCCAGCAGTTATCTGGGGGGCTCCTACAATGAGCAGTTCTTC	CASSYLGGSYNEQFF
NA	TRBJ2-2	TRBD1	TRBV11-1	TGTGCCAGCAGCTTCCCTTCTACAGGGGGACGAATGAACACCGGGGAGCTGTTTTTT	CASSFPSTGGRMNTGELFF
NA	TRBJ1-1	NA	TRBV7-8	TGTGCCAGCAGCCCGATGACCACGAACACTGAAGCTTTCTTT	CASSPMTTNTEAFF
NA	TRBJ1-1	NA	TRBV6-1	TGTGCCAGCATCTCGAAGGGGTCCACTGAAGCTTTCTTT	CASISKGSTEAFF
many	TRBJ1-6	NA	TRBV7-9	TGTGCCAGCAGCTTACAGGGGAACAATTCACCCCTCCACTTT	CASSLQGNNSPLHF
NA	TRBJ1-2	NA	TRBV20-1	TGCAGTGCTATGCGGCCCGACAGCTCCAGCTATGGCTACACCTTC	CSAMRPDSSSYGYTF
few	TRBJ2-1	TRBD2	TRBV6-1	TGTGCCAGCAGTGGGACTAGCGGGGGGGTCAATGAGCAGTTCTTC	CASSGTSGGVNEQFF
many	TRBJ2-7	TRBD2	TRBV7-6	TGTGCCAGCAGCCGGGGGGAGCGGGGTTTCTCCTACGAGCAGTACTTC	CASSRGERGFSYEQYF
many	TRBJ2-2	NA	TRBV19	TGTGCCAGTAAACCCAATCTGAGCAGGGGAAACACCGGGGAGCTGTTTTTT	CASKPNLSRGNTGELFF
many	TRBJ1-4	NA	TRBV20-1	TGCAGTGCCGGAACAGGGTCTCCCTCTGAAAAACTGTTTTTT	CSAGTGSPSEKLFF
NA	TRBJ2-7	NA	TRBV11-2	TGTGCCAGCAGCTACGGGGGTTACGAGCAGTACTTC	CASSYGGYEQYF
many	TRBJ2-2	NA	TRBV10-3	TGTGCCATGTCAGGATCCGGGGAGCTGTTTTTT	CAMSGSGELFF
NA	TRBJ2-1	NA	TRBV12-5	TGTGCTAGTGGTTTGGTACTGGGCCCCAGTGCGTCTGGGGATGAGCAGTTCTTC	CASGLVLGPSASGDEQFF
NA	TRBJ1-2	NA	TRBV20-1	TGCAGTGCTAGAGGGGGACCCCAGCACTATGGCTACACCTTC	CSARGGPQHYGYTF
many	TRBJ2-5	NA	TRBV6-1	TGTGCCAGCAGTGAAGTCGACAGGAACCAAGAGACCCAGTACTTC	CASSEVDRNQETQYF
many	TRBJ1-3	NA	TRBV11-1	TGTGCCAGCAGTCTCGGGGCAGTACAGTCTGGAAACACCATATATTTT	CASSLGAVQSGNTIYF
NA	TRBJ2-4	NA	TRBV7-8	TGTGCCAGCAGCTTAGCGACGGGCTCCAAAAACATTCAGTACTTC	CASSLATGSKNIQYF
NA	TRBJ1-3	NA	TRBV3-1	TGTGCCAGCGGCCAAGATCTGGTTGGAAACACCATATATTTT	CASGQDLVGNTIYF
NA	TRBJ2-2	TRBD1	TRBV12-3/TRBV12-4	TGTGCCAGCAGTTGGGACAGGGCCCTTCTGTTCGGGGAGCTGTTTTTT	CASSWDRALLFGELFF
NA	TRBJ2-7	NA	TRBV4-1	TGCGCCAGCAGCCAAGGTCCAGGGGCCTCGTACGAGCAGTACTTC	CASSQGPGASYEQYF
many	TRBJ2-7	NA	TRBV5-6	TGTGCCAGCAGCCCCACCTGGTCCTACGAGCAGTACTTC	CASSPTWSYEQYF
many	TRBJ2-5	NA	TRBV3-1	TGTGCCAGCAGTCTACCTAGCGTGCGGGAGACCCAGTACTTC	CASSLPSVRETQYF
many	TRBJ2-5	NA	TRBV6-2/TRBV6-3	TGTGCCAGCAGTTATTTCCGTGGCCGGCAAGAGACCCAGTACTTC	CASSYFRGRQETQYF
many	TRBJ1-1	NA	TRBV7-8	TGTGCCAGCAGCCCACAGGGCCTGTCCTCCACTGAAGCTTTCTTT	CASSPQGLSSTEAFF
many	TRBJ1-5	TRBD1	TRBV28	TGTGCCAGCAGTTTAAGGGGACAGGGGACCTATAGCAATCAGCCCCAGCATTTT	CASSLRGQGTYSNQPQHF
many	TRBJ2-7	NA	TRBV2	TGTGCCAGCAGTCTCTCTTCGACACTCGGGGCCTACGAGCAGTACTTC	CASSLSSTLGAYEQYF
many	TRBJ1-2	NA	TRBV5-1	TGCGCCAGCAGCTCAGGACAGATCTATGGCTACACCTTC	CASSSGQIYGYTF
few	TRBJ1-1	NA	TRBV6-5	TGTGCCAGCAGTTCCCTGCCGGGGGGGAACACTGAAGCTTTCTTT	CASSSLPGGNTEAFF
few	TRBJ2-7	TRBD2	TRBV20-1	TGCAGTGCTAGAGTTATCCGGACTAGCGGGAGAGAGCACGAGCAGTACTTC	CSARVIRTSGREHEQYF
many	TRBJ2-6	NA	TRBV19	TGTGCCAGTACCAGACACGGCGAATCTGGGGCCAACGTCCTGACTTTC	CASTRHGESGANVLTF
many	TRBJ2-1	NA	TRBV5-1	TGCGCCAGCAGCCTTGGGACTTTGCAGTTCTTC	CASSLGTLQFF
many	TRBJ1-1	NA	TRBV7-2	TGTGCCAGCAGCTTAGCAGGGATGAACACTGAAGCTTTCTTT	CASSLAGMNTEAFF
many	TRBJ1-4	TRBD1	TRBV19	TGTGCCAGTAGTATTATGCTGGGACAGGGAAATGAGAAACTGTTTTTT	CASSIMLGQGNEKLFF
few	TRBJ2-1	NA	TRBV18	TGTGCCAGCTCACCGCTCACAGGGAACAATGAGCAGTTCTTC	CASSPLTGNNEQFF
NA	TRBJ2-3	NA	TRBV10-2	TGCGCCAGCAGTAAGCCACTAGAGGGGTCGGATACGGAGTATTTT	CASSKPLEGSDTEYF
NA	TRBJ2-1	NA	TRBV19	TGTGCCAGTAGTCGGGACCCTAGAAATGAGCAGTTCTTC	CASSRDPRNEQFF
NA	TRBJ2-7	NA	TRBV19	TGTGCCAGTAGTACCCGAGGCGTGAGGGAGTCCTACGAGCAGTACTTC	CASSTRGVRESYEQYF
many	TRBJ2-7	TRBD2	TRBV5-1	TGCGCCAGCAGCCCGGGACGAGCGGGAGGCCCCAGCTCCTACGAGCAGTACTTC	CASSPGRAGGPSSYEQYF
NA	TRBJ1-2	NA	TRBV5-5	TGTGCCAGCAGCGGGGGACCGGGACCTGACTATGGCTACACCTTC	CASSGGPGPDYGYTF
NA	TRBJ2-5	TRBD2	TRBV7-9	TGTGCCAGCAGCTTTCTAGCGGGAGAAGGGGAGACCAAGTACTTC	CASSFLAGEGETKYF
NA	TRBJ2-2	TRBD1	TRBV19	TGTGCCAGTAGTGGATTGACAGGGGCCGGGGAGCTGTTTTTT	CASSGLTGAGELFF